The present entry profiles one T cell receptor (beta chain) with its context. These data come from a study of T cells after yellow fever vaccination. Germline V gene lookup returns CDR1 DFQATT and CDR2 SNEGSKA (reference sequence). Trimming pared 6 bases from V and 8 bases from J, leaving 22 bases between. The CDR3 is made up of 14 amino acids. TCR cDNA, made by 5'RACE template switching, carried an added universal primer site and UMIs. TCRdb redid the calling of the 5' RACE reads with MiXCR, one entry per CDR3 protein. The table records 400,000 or so distinct CDR3 sequences, about 19% of them present only once.

The input for sequencing was PBMCs, taken before the yellow fever booster vaccination. The clonotype was recovered from a young man who received the YFV17D yellow fever vaccine. The chain is built from TRBV20-1 and TRBJ1-2; maybe TRBD1 (5 bases). CDR3 sequence reads: CSASRTGQGLGYTF. CDR3 nucleotides: TGCAGTGCCTCCAGGACCGGGCAGGGTCTCGGCTACACCTTC.